The next 6 T cell receptor beta chains were all read from a single sample in a study of shared clonotypes between healthy human individuals. TCRdb's copy holds only in-frame clones and misses some; the assay was immunoSEQ multiplex PCR. The top ten clones hold roughly 0.13% of a sample with millions of clones, around nine tenths of them seen once. Sequencing used naive CD4+ T cells sorted from blood. Subset given: CD45RA+ positively selected. These receptors originate from a man aged 18 to 35 in good health.

The CDR3 region is CAISAGLGPGQETQYF. The CDR3 nucleotides are TGTGCCATCAGTGCGGGACTAGGCCCGGGGCAAGAGACCCAGTACTTC. The chain joins TRBV10-3 to TRBJ2-5, with 8 bases fitting TRBD2. CDR1 and CDR2 (germline): ENHRY, SYGVKD. The V gene end was trimmed by 4 bases and the J gene end by 2 bases; junction bases not matched to a gene: 9. There are 16 residues in the CDR3.

This sequence joins TRBV2 and TRBJ2-5; TRBD1 matches 7 bases. The CDR3 length is 14 residues. Germline values: CDR1 SNHLY, CDR2 FYNNEI. Losses at the gene ends were 6 bases for V and 2 bases for J; bases not matched to a gene: 6. The CDR3 DNA is TGTGCCAGCAGGCAGACAGGGTATCAAGAGACCCAGTACTTC. This encodes CASRQTGYQETQYF.

The chain employs TRBV11-2 and TRBJ2-7; a weak D match, TRBD1 (5 bases). The CDR3 consists of 16 residues. The ends were cut back, 3 bases at V and 2 bases at J, with 17 bases in the middle. Germline V gene sequence: CDR1 SGHAT, CDR2 FQNNGV. The CDR3 nucleotides are TGTGCCAGCAGCTTTGGGGCGAGGAAACTAACCTACGAGCAGTACTTC. Translated, it gives CASSFGARKLTYEQYF.

The chain combines TRBV5-6 with TRBJ2-7; no firm D call. The V and J ends lost 1 base and 3 bases respectively, with 8 bases between them. This CDR3 has 13 amino acids. Germline lookup yields CDR1 SGHDT and CDR2 YYEEEE. The CDR3 sequence: CASSLWSFYEQYF. The DNA of the CDR3 is TGTGCCAGCAGCTTGTGGTCATTCTACGAGCAGTACTTC. Full variable domain (rest looked up from reference TRBV5-6 and TRBJ2-7): DAGVTQSPTHLIKTRGQQVTLRCSPKSGHDTVSWYQQALGQGPQFIFQYYEEEERQRGNFPDRFSGHQFPNYSSELNVNALLLGDSALYLCASSLWSFYEQYFGPGTRLTVT.

The chain carries TRBV11-2 and TRBJ1-4; TRBD1 matches 8 bases. J was trimmed by 8 bases and V by 0 bases; bases with no gene match: 8. CDR3 size: 16 residues. From germline, CDR1 is SGHAT and CDR2 FQNNGV. The CDR3 loop is CASSLDGTGWEEKLFF. The DNA for the CDR3 is TGTGCCAGCAGCTTAGATGGGACAGGCTGGGAGGAAAAACTGTTTTTT.

This clone was observed a single time. The chain combines TRBV6-6 with TRBJ1-6, with a possible D match to TRBD1 (6 bases). V lost 7 bases and J 3 bases, leaving 16 bases between the germline ends. Germline V lookup: CDR1 MNHNY, CDR2 SVGAGI (reference sequence). The CDR3 extends over 16 amino acids. CDR3 sequence: CASIHRVPVYNSPLHF. In DNA, the CDR3 is TGTGCCAGCATCCACAGGGTCCCTGTCTATAATTCACCCCTCCACTTT.